The rows below give T cell receptor beta chains drawn from one sample of a study of beta chain features in type 1 diabetes. The data were produced by immunoSEQ multiplex PCR, yet TCRdb's version contains in-frame clones alone and is incomplete. The sample has about 350,000 clones, about 20% seen once. Sequenced input: naive CD4+ T cells from blood. All receptors derive from a woman aged 18-35 years in good health. The CDR3 runs from the conserved cysteine through the conserved F or W. The D gene is left open where the match is weak. A clone size is listed for some rows: how often the clone was seen (once, few, many), or a class if it is expanded.

cdr3_nt	cdr3_aa	d_call	v_call	j_call	clone_size
TGTGCCAGTAAAGTAGCTAAGAACACCGGGGAGCTGTTTTTT	CASKVAKNTGELFF	-	TRBV19	TRBJ2-2	-
TGTGCCAGCAGCTTATCATGGACAGGGGCCTCACAGCAGTACTTC	CASSLSWTGASQQYF	TRBD1	TRBV7-3	TRBJ2-7	-
TGTGCCAGCAGTTACTCGGGCAGGGCGGCAGATACGCAGTATTTT	CASSYSGRAADTQYF	-	TRBV6-5	TRBJ2-3	-
TGTGCCAGCAGCTTAGTAGCAGCTTCCTACGAGCAGTACTTC	CASSLVAASYEQYF	-	TRBV7-2	TRBJ2-7	-
TGTGCCAGCAGCGTACAGGATAATTCACCCCTCCACTTT	CASSVQDNSPLHF	-	TRBV9	TRBJ1-6	few
TGTGCCAGCAGCAACCGGGACAGGGGGCCTGTCTTCCCAGATACGCAGTATTTT	CASSNRDRGPVFPDTQYF	TRBD1	TRBV7-9	TRBJ2-3	-
TGTGCCAGCATCCCCGCAACTAGCGCCAACAGTGAGCAGTTCTTC	CASIPATSANSEQFF	TRBD2	TRBV9	TRBJ2-1	-
TGCAGCGTGGTGACTAGCGGGGGGGCCGAGTCCTACGAGCAGTACTTC	CSVVTSGGAESYEQYF	TRBD2	TRBV29-1	TRBJ2-7	few
TGTGCCAGCAGGCGGGAGGGCTATGGCTACACCTTC	CASRREGYGYTF	-	TRBV2	TRBJ1-2	few
TGCAGCGTACCCGCCGGGACAGTGAGATATGGCTACACCTTC	CSVPAGTVRYGYTF	TRBD1	TRBV29-1	TRBJ1-2	few
TGTGCCAGCAGCTTTCCCGCGCGCTCCTACGAGCAGTACTTC	CASSFPARSYEQYF	-	TRBV7-6	TRBJ2-7	few
TGTGCCAGCAGTTACCCGGGGACAGGGCGAGACACTGAAGCTTTCTTT	CASSYPGTGRDTEAFF	TRBD1	TRBV6-6	TRBJ1-1	few
TGTGCCTGGAGTGGGACAGGGAGCTATGGCTACACCTTC	CAWSGTGSYGYTF	TRBD1	TRBV30	TRBJ1-2	-
TGTGCCAGCAGCTTAACAGCGAACACTGAAGCTTTCTTT	CASSLTANTEAFF	-	TRBV7-2	TRBJ1-1	-
TGTGCCAGCAGTGATCAGGTCACCTTGGGCAATCAGCCCCAGCATTTT	CASSDQVTLGNQPQHF	-	TRBV6-1	TRBJ1-5	few
TGCGCCAGCAGTTTCGGAACAGGGGGCACAGATACGCAGTATTTT	CASSFGTGGTDTQYF	TRBD1	TRBV5-1	TRBJ2-3	few
TGTGCCAGCAGCCCGCCAACGGGAGTGGGGAAGCCAGATACGCAGTATTTT	CASSPPTGVGKPDTQYF	-	TRBV13	TRBJ2-3	-
TGTGCCAGCAGCTTAGGCTTCGGCAAGGGGGAGCAGTACTTC	CASSLGFGKGEQYF	-	TRBV13	TRBJ2-7	-
TGCGCCAGCAGCCAAGATCGACATGGGGAGCAGTTCTTC	CASSQDRHGEQFF	-	TRBV4-3	TRBJ2-1	few
TGTGCCAGCAGCAACCGGGGAGATACGCAGTATTTT	CASSNRGDTQYF	-	TRBV7-9	TRBJ2-3	few
TGCAGCGTAGGGTCAGTCGCCCGGACAGAGACCTATGGCTACACCTTC	CSVGSVARTETYGYTF	-	TRBV29-1	TRBJ1-2	few
TGCGCCAGCAGCCAAGACTTTACAGATACGCAGTATTTT	CASSQDFTDTQYF	-	TRBV4-3	TRBJ2-3	few
TGTGCCACCAGCAGAGTCCGGTTATCCTACAATGAGCAGTTCTTC	CATSRVRLSYNEQFF	-	TRBV15	TRBJ2-1	few
TGTGCCAGCAGTGAAGGGGCCAGCTATGGCTACACCTTC	CASSEGASYGYTF	-	TRBV2	TRBJ1-2	-
TGTGCCACCAGCAGGGCGGAGGGTGAAGCTTTCTTT	CATSRAEGEAFF	-	TRBV15	TRBJ1-1	few
TGTGCCAGCTGGCAGGGGACAGCGAATCAGCCCCAGCATTTT	CASWQGTANQPQHF	TRBD1	TRBV6-1	TRBJ1-5	few
TGTGCCAGCAGCTTGGATGCGGGATCTGGCAATGAGCAGTTCTTC	CASSLDAGSGNEQFF	-	TRBV5-4	TRBJ2-1	many
TGTGCCAGCAGCCTTTGGACAGAGGCCGGGGAGCTGTTTTTT	CASSLWTEAGELFF	-	TRBV14	TRBJ2-2	few
TGTGCCAGCAGTCGCCCCATGGGCGAGCAGTTCTTC	CASSRPMGEQFF	-	TRBV28	TRBJ2-1	-
TGTGCCAGCAGCTCCCGGGACAGCCAAGAGACCCAGTACTTC	CASSSRDSQETQYF	TRBD1	TRBV5-4	TRBJ2-5	-
TGTGCCTCCCCGGGGAGACAGGATCAGACCGGGGAGCTGTTTTTT	CASPGRQDQTGELFF	-	TRBV7-9	TRBJ2-2	few
TGTGCCAGCTCACCAGCAGGGCTCGGGGAAAAACTGTTTTTT	CASSPAGLGEKLFF	-	TRBV18	TRBJ1-4	-
TGCGCCAGCAGCCCCGGGGCAGGGGGGTACGAGCAGTACTTC	CASSPGAGGYEQYF	-	TRBV5-1	TRBJ2-7	-
TGTGCCAGTAGTATAGTCCTCGGGGCAGGGGAGTCCAAAAACATTCAGTACTTC	CASSIVLGAGESKNIQYF	-	TRBV19	TRBJ2-4	-
TGCGCCAGCAGTACCGGGTCGAAGGATGACATTCAGTACTTC	CASSTGSKDDIQYF	-	TRBV5-1	TRBJ2-4	-
TGTGCCAGCAGCAAAAGGGGTTCTGGGGCCAACGTCCTGACTTTC	CASSKRGSGANVLTF	-	TRBV7-2	TRBJ2-6	-
TGTGCCAGCAGTTCCCTTAGCCTAGCCGACTACGAGCAGTACTTC	CASSSLSLADYEQYF	-	TRBV7-9	TRBJ2-7	few
TGTGCCAGCTCACCGGAGACTAGCGGGAGGGCCCAGGGGCAGTTCTTC	CASSPETSGRAQGQFF	TRBD2	TRBV18	TRBJ2-1	few
TGCGCCAGCAGCCGCGTGGTCAGGGCCAGCTCCTACGAGCAGTACTTC	CASSRVVRASSYEQYF	-	TRBV4-1	TRBJ2-7	-
TGTGCCTGGAGTAAGGGGGGACAGGGCGGGAATGAGCAGTTCTTC	CAWSKGGQGGNEQFF	TRBD1	TRBV30	TRBJ2-1	-
TGCAGCGTTGAGCGGAGCTTCTCCTACAATGAGCAGTTCTTC	CSVERSFSYNEQFF	-	TRBV29-1	TRBJ2-1	few
TGTGCCAGCAGTTACTTTGAGCGGGCCTACGAGCAGTACTTC	CASSYFERAYEQYF	-	TRBV6-6	TRBJ2-7	-
TGTGCCAGCAGCCAAGGGGGGACTACCTACAATGAGCAGTTCTTC	CASSQGGTTYNEQFF	TRBD2	TRBV14	TRBJ2-1	-
TGTGCCTGGAGACAGGGGGGCTCCTACGAGCAGTACTTC	CAWRQGGSYEQYF	TRBD1	TRBV30	TRBJ2-7	-
TGCGCCAGCAGATCCGGCATCCCGGGACTAGAAACCTACGAGCAGTACTTC	CASRSGIPGLETYEQYF	TRBD2	TRBV10-2	TRBJ2-7	-
TGTGCCAGCAGAACCGACAGGGGCCTCACCTACGAGCAGTACTTC	CASRTDRGLTYEQYF	TRBD1	TRBV5-6	TRBJ2-7	few